A single sample is the source of the 25 T cell receptor beta chains below, sequenced in a study of T cells in Graves' hyperthyroidism and ophthalmopathy. From RNA transcripts, TCR beta CDR3 regions were amplified. The study used the HTBI primer set for a first-round RT-PCR of the TCR CDR3. TCRdb itself ran the multiplex PCR reads through MiXCR, one entry per CDR3 protein. The table includes hundreds of thousands of distinct CDR3 sequences, more than 15% detected once. The sample consisted of blood. Every receptor here comes from a woman aged 40-49 years with Graves' ophthalmopathy.

This clonotype was picked up a small number of times. A much larger clonotype is one base distant, so this may be a read error. The chain links TRBV11-2 to TRBJ2-5, with 8 nucleotides matching TRBD2. V trimming: 3 bases; J trimming: 7 bases; junction bases outside the gene matches: 1. Germline V gives CDR1 SGHAT, CDR2 FQNNGV. This CDR3 has 12 residues. Here the CDR3 DNA reads TGTGCCAGCAGCTTGGCGGGAGGGACCCAGTACTTC. This sequence encodes CASSLAGGTQYF.

This clonotype was seen a handful of times. The V gene is TRBV18, the J gene TRBJ1-4; D unresolved. V was cut by 6 bases and J by 8 bases, with 31 bases left in between. The germline gives CDR1 KGHSH, CDR2 LQKENI. The CDR3 extends over 19 amino acids. CDR3 residues: CASSPQKASYRAAVEKLFF. The CDR3 DNA sequence: TGTGCCAGCTCTCCTCAGAAGGCCTCTTACCGGGCAGCGGTGGAAAAACTGTTTTTT. The full variable domain, completed using reference TRBV18 and TRBJ1-4, is NAGVMQNPRHLVRRRGQEARLRCSPMKGHSHVYWYRQLPEEGLKFMVYLQKENIIDESGMPKERFSAEFPKEGPSILRIQQVVRGDSAAYFCASSPQKASYRAAVEKLFFGSGTQLSVL.

This clonotype was counted ten times or more. J is TRBJ1-1 and V is TRBV7-9; no clear D. The CDR3 consists of 15 residues. V gave up 1 base and J gave up 4 bases, with 13 bases separating them. The germline V gene encodes CDR1 SEHNR and CDR2 FQNEAQ (reference sequence). The CDR3 nucleotides read TGTGCCAGCAGCTTAGGAAGCGAGAGGGTCACTGAAGCTTTCTTT. This sequence encodes CASSLGSERVTEAFF.

In its sample, this clonotype was seen many times. The chain uses TRBV5-1 and TRBJ2-7, with 11 nucleotides matching TRBD2. V shed 1 base and J 7 bases; nucleotides not matched to a gene: 4. The CDR3 covers 14 residues. Germline V gene data show CDR1 as SGHRS and CDR2 as YFSETQ. Here the CDR3 DNA reads TGCGCCAGCAGCTTGACTAGCGGGAGTCAAGAGCAGTACTTC. Its translation: CASSLTSGSQEQYF.

For this clonotype: At one end, the junction sequence differs from germline, possibly due to a read error. The chain recombines TRBV11-3 with TRBJ2-3, with D perhaps TRBD2 (5 bases). Germline loops: CDR1 SGHNT, CDR2 YENEEA. The CDR3 spans 15 residues. CDR3 region: CASSLTNPSTDTQYF. DNA of the CDR3: TGCGCCAGCAGCCTGACTAACCCTAGCACAGATACGCAGTATTTT.

Many counts were recorded for this clonotype. V usage is TRBV12-3 or TRBV12-4 and J usage is TRBJ2-3; D is undetermined. This CDR3 has 14 residues. V gave up 4 bases and J gave up 2 bases, with 10 bases separating them. The CDR3 sequence is CASSSGKDTDTQYF. The CDR3 DNA sequence: TGTGCCAGCAGTTCCGGCAAGGACACAGATACGCAGTATTTT.

This clonotype occurred many times. The J gene is TRBJ2-7, the V gene TRBV11-2, with a possible D match to TRBD1 (6 bases). V shed 8 bases and J shed 3 bases, with 23 bases lying between them. CDR3 length: 16 amino acids. CDR1 and CDR2 (germline): SGHAT, FQNNGV. The CDR3 here is CASLQGFGGQDYEQYF. In DNA, the CDR3 is TGTGCCAGCCTTCAAGGGTTTGGGGGCCAAGACTACGAGCAGTACTTC.

This clonotype was detected many times. The chain has TRBV4-1 and TRBJ1-1; 8 bases agree with TRBD1. The trim removed 1 base at V and 5 bases at J, leaving 6 bases unmatched. Per the germline V gene, CDR1 is MGHRA and CDR2 is YSYEKL. There are 15 residues in the CDR3. The chain's CDR3 is CASSQGRQGRTEAFF. The CDR3 DNA reads as TGCGCCAGCAGCCAAGGAAGACAGGGGAGAACTGAAGCTTTCTTT.

This clonotype was counted ten times or more. V gene TRBV10-3 combines with J gene TRBJ1-1; no clear D gene. The germline gives CDR1 ENHRY, CDR2 SYGVKD. CDR3 size: 15 residues. Trimming stripped 3 bases from V and 5 bases from J, with 16 bases between. CDR3 bases: TGTGCCATCAGTGACCCGGCTTCCTTTGTTACTGAAGCTTTCTTT. Its protein product is CAISDPASFVTEAFF.

This clonotype was seen repeatedly, ten times or more. The rearrangement joins TRBV18 to TRBJ2-5; possibly TRBD2 for D (6 bases). The CDR3 has 13 amino acids. Trimming stripped 8 bases from V and 4 bases from J, with 14 bases between. Germline assignment: CDR1 KGHSH and CDR2 LQKENI. CDR3 sequence: CASLRTEGETQYF. As DNA, the CDR3 is TGTGCCAGCCTTAGGACGGAGGGAGAGACCCAGTACTTC. The full variable domain, in which reference TRBV18 and TRBJ2-5 provide the parts outside the CDR3, is NAGVMQNPRHLVRRRGQEARLRCSPMKGHSHVYWYRQLPEEGLKFMVYLQKENIIDESGMPKERFSAEFPKEGPSILRIQQVVRGDSAAYFCASLRTEGETQYFGPGTRLLVL.

Of note for this clonotype: A much bigger clone sits one base away, suggesting this may be a read error. Here the CDR3 DNA reads TGCGCCAGCAGCTTGGGGCAGGATAACCATGGCTACACCTTC. Its translation is CASSLGQDNHGYTF. The rearrangement links TRBV5-1 to TRBJ1-2; no reliable D call. The CDR3 runs 14 residues. Germline CDR1 reads SGHRS; CDR2 reads YFSETQ.

The gene calls are TRBV15 and TRBJ1-2; possibly TRBD1 for D (5 bases). The V end lost 5 bases, the J end lost 4 bases, and 11 bases lay between the germline ends. Germline-derived CDR1 and CDR2 are LNHNV and YYDKDF (reference sequence). The CDR3 has 13 residues. The CDR3 region is CATSLRATYGYTF. CDR3 nucleotides: TGTGCCACCAGCCTCAGGGCGACCTATGGCTACACCTTC.

This clonotype was counted between two and nine times. V usage is TRBV6-1 and J usage is TRBJ1-6; a weak D match, TRBD1 (6 bases). The CDR3 extends over 13 amino acids. CDR1 is MNHNS and CDR2 is SASEGT in the germline V gene. Between the trimmed V and J ends, which lost 8 bases and 7 bases, there was a span of 12 bases. DNA of the CDR3: TGTGCCAGCTCGGGACAAAAAAATTCACCCCTCCACTTT. It codes for CASSGQKNSPLHF.

This clonotype was recorded a few times. V gene TRBV13 combines with J gene TRBJ1-2, with a possible D match to TRBD1 (5 bases). Trimming cost V 0 bases and J 4 bases, with 12 bases left between them. The V gene's germline CDR1 is PRHDT and CDR2 FYEKMQ (reference sequence). CDR3 length: 15 residues. CDR3 coding DNA: TGTGCCAGCAGCTTAGGCCTTACAGGAACCTATGGCTACACCTTC. This codes for CASSLGLTGTYGYTF.

In its sample, this clonotype was seen many times. The J gene is TRBJ1-1, the V gene TRBV12-3 or TRBV12-4, with D hard to call. Trimming stripped 2 bases from V and 10 bases from J, with 14 bases between. The CDR3 consists of 13 residues. CDR3 sequence reads: CASSLSGETVAFF. The CDR3 DNA reads TGTGCCAGCAGTTTAAGCGGGGAGACGGTAGCTTTCTTT.

This clonotype was picked up many times. This sequence joins TRBV7-6 and TRBJ2-3; 12 bases are a match to TRBD1. Germline-derived CDR1 and CDR2 are SGHVS and FNYEAQ. J gave up 5 bases and V 2 bases, and 8 bases lay outside the gene matches. The CDR3 runs to 17 residues. CDR3 in DNA: TGTGCCAGCAGCTTAACTCCGGGACAGGGGGCAGGAGATACGCAGTATTTT. This encodes CASSLTPGQGAGDTQYF.

This clonotype was found a few times. This chain connects TRBV2 to TRBJ1-3; 7 nucleotides agree with TRBD1. Germline trimming cut 6 bases from V and 0 bases from J; bases unmatched to any gene: 5. The length of the CDR3 is 15 residues. Per germline, CDR1 SNHLY and CDR2 FYNNEI. For the CDR3, the DNA is TGTGCCAGCAGAAAGGACAGGCCCTCTGGAAACACCATATATTTT. Protein: CASRKDRPSGNTIYF.

Ten or more counts support this clonotype. The gene calls are TRBV20-1 and TRBJ1-2; maybe TRBD1 (5 bases). Germline loops: CDR1 DFQATT, CDR2 SNEGSKA (reference sequence). V lost 2 bases, J lost 2 bases, and 12 bases lay in between. The CDR3 sequence is 14 residues long. CDR3 region: CSARRAGRNYGYTF. Here the CDR3 DNA reads TGCAGTGCTAGAAGGGCAGGGAGAAACTATGGCTACACCTTC.

As for this clonotype: A much larger clone sits a single nucleotide away, making a read error possible. The chain carries TRBV29-1 and TRBJ2-5; weak D call: TRBD1 (6 bases). Germline values: CDR1 SQVTM, CDR2 ANQGSEA. The CDR3 consists of 15 residues. CDR3 loop: CSVARAGTNQETQHF. The CDR3 DNA sequence: TGCAGCGTTGCGCGAGCTGGGACAAACCAAGAGACCCAGCACTTC.

This clonotype has at least ten counts. V gene TRBV2 combines with J gene TRBJ2-1; no clear D. Germline lookup yields CDR1 SNHLY and CDR2 FYNNEI. The CDR3 loop spans 14 amino acids. V gave up 6 bases and J gave up 4 bases, with 13 bases separating them. The CDR3 sequence: CASSPRGRYNEQFF. The CDR3 DNA reads as TGTGCCAGCAGCCCCCGAGGACGATACAATGAGCAGTTCTTC. The variable domain in full, with the rest retrieved from reference TRBV2 and TRBJ2-1, is EPEVTQTPSHQVTQMGQEVILRCVPISNHLYFYWYRQILGQKVEFLVSFYNNEISEKSEIFDDQFSVERPDGSNFTLKIRSTKLEDSAMYFCASSPRGRYNEQFFGPGTRLTVL.

The chain joins TRBV5-1 to TRBJ1-4; 7 bases match TRBD1. Germline values: CDR1 SGHRS, CDR2 YFSETQ. This CDR3 contains 14 residues. The V and J ends lost 4 bases and 3 bases, in that order; junction bases with no gene match: 3. The CDR3 region is CASSPTGSNEKLFF. The CDR3 DNA reads as TGCGCCAGCAGCCCGACAGGGTCTAATGAAAAACTGTTTTTT.

The chain combines TRBV18 with TRBJ2-5; 8 bases agree with TRBD1. The length of the CDR3 is 15 residues. The V and J ends lost 4 bases and 5 bases, in that order; junction bases with no gene match: 9. In germline, CDR1 is KGHSH, CDR2 LQKENI. The DNA for the CDR3 is TGTGCCAGCTCACTGAACCAGGGGGCTGATGAGACCCAGTACTTC. Protein product: CASSLNQGADETQYF.

The genes are TRBV7-3 and TRBJ2-5; D might be TRBD1 (5 bases). Germline CDR1 SGHTA, CDR2 FQGTGA. The CDR3 contains 13 residues. Trimming shortened V by 4 bases and J by 5 bases, and 11 bases separated the two germline ends. For the CDR3, the DNA is TGTGCCAGCAGCTCGGCCCCAGGGGAGACCCAGTACTTC. This gives the protein CASSSAPGETQYF.

The table lists this clonotype with a few counts. The gene calls are TRBV5-1 and TRBJ2-1, with TRBD1 matching 8 bases. This CDR3 region has 17 residues. With V trimmed by 2 bases and J by 4 bases, 11 bases remained unmatched. Per germline, CDR1 SGHRS and CDR2 YFSETQ. CDR3 in amino acids: CASSFKNGQGLYNEQFF. The CDR3 nucleotides are TGCGCCAGCAGCTTTAAGAACGGACAGGGTCTTTACAATGAGCAGTTCTTC.

This clonotype was recorded many times. V usage is TRBV6-2 or TRBV6-3 and J usage is TRBJ2-1; the D gene is possibly TRBD2 (5 bases). Germline V gene sequence: CDR1 MNHEY, CDR2 SVGEGT. The CDR3 extends over 15 amino acids. V lost 2 bases, J lost 5 bases, and 13 bases lay in between. CDR3 in amino acids: CASSYLGSRDNEQFF. CDR3 DNA: TGTGCCAGCAGTTACCTAGGGAGTAGGGACAATGAGCAGTTCTTC.